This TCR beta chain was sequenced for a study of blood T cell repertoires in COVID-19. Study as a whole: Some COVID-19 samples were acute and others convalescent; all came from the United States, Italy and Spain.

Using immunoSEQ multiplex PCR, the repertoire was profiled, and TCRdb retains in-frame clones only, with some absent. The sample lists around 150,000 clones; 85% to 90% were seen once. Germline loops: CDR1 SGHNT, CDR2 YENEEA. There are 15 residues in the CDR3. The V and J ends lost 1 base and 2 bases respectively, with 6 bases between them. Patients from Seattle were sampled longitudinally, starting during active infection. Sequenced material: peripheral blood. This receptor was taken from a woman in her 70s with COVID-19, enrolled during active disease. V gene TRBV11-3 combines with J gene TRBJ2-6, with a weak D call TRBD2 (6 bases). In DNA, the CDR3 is TGTGCCAGCAGCTTAGGCGGGGCTGGGGCCAACGTCCTGACTTTC. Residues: CASSLGGAGANVLTF.